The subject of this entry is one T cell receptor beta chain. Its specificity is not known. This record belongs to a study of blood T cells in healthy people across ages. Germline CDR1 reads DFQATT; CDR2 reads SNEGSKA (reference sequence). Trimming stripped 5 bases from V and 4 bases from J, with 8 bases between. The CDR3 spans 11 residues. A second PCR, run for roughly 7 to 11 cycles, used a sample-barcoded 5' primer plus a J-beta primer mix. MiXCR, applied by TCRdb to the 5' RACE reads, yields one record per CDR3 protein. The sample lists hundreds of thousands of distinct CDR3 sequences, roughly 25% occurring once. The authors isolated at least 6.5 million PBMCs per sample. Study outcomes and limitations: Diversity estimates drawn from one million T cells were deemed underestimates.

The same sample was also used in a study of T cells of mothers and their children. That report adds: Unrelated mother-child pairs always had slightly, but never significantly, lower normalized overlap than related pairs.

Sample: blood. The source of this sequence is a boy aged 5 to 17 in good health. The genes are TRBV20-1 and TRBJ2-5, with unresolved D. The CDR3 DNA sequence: TGCAGTGCTCCTTCCAGAGAGACCCAGTACTTC. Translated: CSAPSRETQYF.